Here is one T cell receptor (beta chain) with its context. What antigen it recognizes has not been identified. Base qualities are missing; no much larger clone stands one base away. The CDR3 regions of human TCRbeta chains were analyzed by immunosequencing. For the original study's pipeline: TCRs in the repertoires were matched against a reference library of SARS-CoV-2-specific TCRs that had been generated with the MIRA antigen-specificity platform. Breadth was defined as the fraction of unique TCRs that were SARS-CoV-2-associated, and depth was defined as the fraction of total T cells that were SARS-CoV-2-associated. Using the MIRA data, each spike-specific TCR was assigned both to the spike region to which the TCR was reactive and to a CD4 or CD8 class. Log10-transformed breadth and depth values were compared by one-way ANOVA with Sidak's multiple comparisons tests. TCRdb took this table from immuneACCESS and kept in-frame rearrangements with V and J called. Such tables lack part of the clones; where checked against another copy, unresolved V genes explain under half of the gap, and the rest is unexplained. That table is the source of V, J and clone size, and D and trimming were worked out from the DNA. Across this sample there are tens of thousands of clones, with approximately 83% seen only once. Of the sample, 10% is held by the ten largest clones.

V drops 0 bases and J drops 3 bases, leaving 23 bases in between. The germline V gene gives CDR1 as SGHAT and CDR2 as FQNNGV. The CDR3 measures 20 amino acids from cysteine to phenylalanine. Kept here is only the CDR3 DNA, which spans 60 bases and is read in frame from base 1. This sample is drawn from a study of T cell responses to AZD1222 COVID-19 vaccine (dated by TCRdb to the early 2020s). Background on the whole study: TCR sequencing covered 233 trial participants: approximately 200 given two doses of AZD1222 and 26 given two doses of MenACWY control vaccine. Trial participants were enrolled into age subgroups of 18-55, 56-69 and 70-plus years, which contained roughly 150, 30 and 60 TCR-sequenced participants, respectively.

In light of the paper, this sample's time point label describes: about 28 days (+/-7) after the second vaccine dose. AZD1222 recipients given second doses at about 4 weeks or at about 12 weeks were pooled, since spike-specific TCR depth and breadth were not found to differ between the two schedules. Vaccinee samples were obtained from the UK trials COV001 and COV002, which included a single-blind randomized controlled phase 2/3 trial of AZD1222 (ChAdOx1 nCoV-19) in healthy adults. For TCRbeta chain sequencing, PBMC samples from trial participants were taken at day 0 and at day 28 after the second dose. Results the study describes overall, beyond this receptor: Only five to seven AZD1222 recipients were SARS-CoV-2 seropositive at baseline, limiting conclusions about previously exposed vaccinees. Most participants were white British and females outnumbered males, and the authors suggested that clonal diversity may have been underestimated. Because no samples from the day 14 peak response were available, repertoires could be characterized only after the peak T cell response. Reportedly, almost half of the unique spike-specific TCRs recognized epitopes lying outside the regions that are mutated in the B.1.351 and B.1.1.7 variants. After two AZD1222 doses, both the breadth and the depth of spike-specific TCRs were significantly higher than at day 0 and than in MenACWY recipients. The whole spike protein was spanned by vaccine-associated CD4 TCRs, and dominant responses were seen in regions 160-218 and 743-854. The 56-69-year group was small, and its depth increase did not reach significance, likely because of low power.

The receptor was derived from an adult who received the AZD1222 COVID-19 vaccine. This sequence uses TRBV11-2 and TRBJ2-2, with the D call perhaps TRBD1 or TRBD2, as 5 bases match in each case. The sequencing used peripheral blood, collected 28 days after the second AZD1222 dose. The CDR3 here reads CASSLDRGPGPESYTGELFF. At the DNA level, the sequence is TGTGCCAGCAGCTTAGATCGGGGTCCGGGACCCGAGTCTTACACCGGGGAGCTGTTTTTT.